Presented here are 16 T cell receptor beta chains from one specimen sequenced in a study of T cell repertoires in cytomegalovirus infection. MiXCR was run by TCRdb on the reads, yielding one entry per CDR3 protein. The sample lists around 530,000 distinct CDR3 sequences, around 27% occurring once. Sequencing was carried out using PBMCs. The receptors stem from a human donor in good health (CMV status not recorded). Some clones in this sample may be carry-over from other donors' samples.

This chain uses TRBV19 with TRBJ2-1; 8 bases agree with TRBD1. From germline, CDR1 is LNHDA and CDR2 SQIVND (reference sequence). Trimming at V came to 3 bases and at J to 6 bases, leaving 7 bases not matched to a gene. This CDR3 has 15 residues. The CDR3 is CASSIPGGAINEQFF. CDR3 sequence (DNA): TGTGCCAGTAGTATCCCAGGGGGCGCGATCAATGAGCAGTTCTTC.

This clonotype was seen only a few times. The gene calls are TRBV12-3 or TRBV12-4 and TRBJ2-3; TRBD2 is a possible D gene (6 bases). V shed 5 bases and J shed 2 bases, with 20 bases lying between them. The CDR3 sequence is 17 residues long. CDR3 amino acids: CASSPWAPREATDTQYF. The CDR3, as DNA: TGTGCCAGCAGTCCCTGGGCCCCCAGGGAGGCCACAGATACGCAGTATTTT.

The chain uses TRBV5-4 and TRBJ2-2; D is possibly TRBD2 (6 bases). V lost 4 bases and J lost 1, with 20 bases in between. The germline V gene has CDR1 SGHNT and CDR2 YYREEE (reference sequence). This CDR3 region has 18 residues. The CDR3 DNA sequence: TGTGCCAGCAGCCAAGGCGGAGGGCCCTCCTTGAACACCGGGGAGCTGTTTTTT. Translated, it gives CASSQGGGPSLNTGELFF. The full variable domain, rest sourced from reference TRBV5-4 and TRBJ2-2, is ETGVTQSPTHLIKTRGQQVTLRCSSQSGHNTVSWYQQALGQGPQFIFQYYREEENGRGNFPPRFSGLQFPNYSSELNVNALELDDSALYLCASSQGGGPSLNTGELFFGEGSRLTVL.

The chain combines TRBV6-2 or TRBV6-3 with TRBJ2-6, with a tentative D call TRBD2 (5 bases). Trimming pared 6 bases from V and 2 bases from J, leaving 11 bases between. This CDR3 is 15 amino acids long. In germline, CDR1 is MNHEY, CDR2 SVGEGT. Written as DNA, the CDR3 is TGTGCCAGCAGCCCTCCCGGGGCTGGGGCCAACGTCCTGACTTTC. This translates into CASSPPGAGANVLTF.

CDR3 region: CSARDHDSGVSYEQYF. The CDR3 DNA sequence: TGCAGTGCTAGAGATCATGATAGCGGGGTCTCCTACGAGCAGTACTTC. This chain connects TRBV20-1 to TRBJ2-7, with 8 bases aligning to TRBD2. V shed 0 bases and J 0 bases; nucleotides not matched to a gene: 7. CDR1 and CDR2 (germline): DFQATT, SNEGSKA (reference sequence). This CDR3 has 16 residues.

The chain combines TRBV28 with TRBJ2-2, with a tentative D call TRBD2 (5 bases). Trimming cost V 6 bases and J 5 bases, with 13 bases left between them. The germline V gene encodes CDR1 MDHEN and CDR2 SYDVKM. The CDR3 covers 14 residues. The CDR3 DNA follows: TGTGCCAGCAGCCGCGGACTGGGGACCGGGGAGCTGTTTTTT. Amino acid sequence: CASSRGLGTGELFF.

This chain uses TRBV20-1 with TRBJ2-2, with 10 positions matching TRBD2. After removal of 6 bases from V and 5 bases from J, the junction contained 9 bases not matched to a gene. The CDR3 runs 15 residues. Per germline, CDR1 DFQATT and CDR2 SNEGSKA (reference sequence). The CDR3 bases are TGCAGTGCCGGAGCACTAGCGGGATCGACCGGGGAGCTGTTTTTT. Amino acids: CSAGALAGSTGELFF.

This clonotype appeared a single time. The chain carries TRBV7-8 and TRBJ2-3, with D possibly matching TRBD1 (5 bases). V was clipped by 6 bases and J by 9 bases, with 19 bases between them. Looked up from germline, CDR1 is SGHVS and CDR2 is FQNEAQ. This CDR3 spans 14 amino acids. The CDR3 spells CASRIMADTVTQYF. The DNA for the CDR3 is TGTGCCAGCAGGATAATGGCGGACACGGTGACGCAGTATTTT.

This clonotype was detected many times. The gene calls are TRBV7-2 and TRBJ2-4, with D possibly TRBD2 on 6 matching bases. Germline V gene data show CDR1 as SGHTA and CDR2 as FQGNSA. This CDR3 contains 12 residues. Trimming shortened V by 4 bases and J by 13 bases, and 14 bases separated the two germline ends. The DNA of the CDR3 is TGTGCCAGCAGCTCCGTGGGGAGGTTCCAGTACTTC. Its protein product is CASSSVGRFQYF.

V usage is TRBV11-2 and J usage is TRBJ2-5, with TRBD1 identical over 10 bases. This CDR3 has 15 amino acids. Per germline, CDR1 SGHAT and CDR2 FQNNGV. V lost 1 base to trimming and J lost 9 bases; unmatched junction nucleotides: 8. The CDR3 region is CASSLGDRGRGAQYF. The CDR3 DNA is TGTGCCAGCAGCTTAGGAGACAGGGGGCGCGGGGCCCAGTACTTC.

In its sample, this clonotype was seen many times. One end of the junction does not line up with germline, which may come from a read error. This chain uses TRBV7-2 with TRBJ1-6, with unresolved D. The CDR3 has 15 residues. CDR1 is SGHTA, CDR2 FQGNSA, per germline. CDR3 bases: TGTGCCAGCAGCCTAGCTGGCGGGAATAATTCACCCCTCCACTTT. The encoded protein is CASSLAGGNNSPLHF. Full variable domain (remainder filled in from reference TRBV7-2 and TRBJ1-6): GAGVSQSPSNKVTEKGKDVELRCDPISGHTALYWYRQSLGQGLEFLIYFQGNSAPDKSGLPSDRFSAERTGGSVSTLTIQRTQQEDSAVYLCASSLAGGNNSPLHFGNGTRLTVT.

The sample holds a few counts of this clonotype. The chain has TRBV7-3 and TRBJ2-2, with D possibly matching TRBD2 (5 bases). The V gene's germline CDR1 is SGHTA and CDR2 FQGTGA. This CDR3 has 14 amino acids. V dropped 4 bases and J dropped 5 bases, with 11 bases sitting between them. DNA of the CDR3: TGTGCCAGCAGCTCGGGGTCGGGAACCGGGGAGCTGTTTTTT. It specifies CASSSGSGTGELFF. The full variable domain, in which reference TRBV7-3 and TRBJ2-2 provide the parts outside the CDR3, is GAGVSQTPSNKVTEKGKYVELRCDPISGHTALYWYRQSLGQGPEFLIYFQGTGAADDSGLPNDRFFAVRPEGSVSTLKIQRTERGDSAVYLCASSSGSGTGELFFGEGSRLTVL.

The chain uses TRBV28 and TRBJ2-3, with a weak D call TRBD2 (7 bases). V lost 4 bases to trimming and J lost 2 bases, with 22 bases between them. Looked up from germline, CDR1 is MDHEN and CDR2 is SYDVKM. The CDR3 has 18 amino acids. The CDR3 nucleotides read TGTGCCAGCAGTTCTTTAAGGGGGGGCCTTCCTTCCACAGATACGCAGTATTTT. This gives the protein CASSSLRGGLPSTDTQYF.

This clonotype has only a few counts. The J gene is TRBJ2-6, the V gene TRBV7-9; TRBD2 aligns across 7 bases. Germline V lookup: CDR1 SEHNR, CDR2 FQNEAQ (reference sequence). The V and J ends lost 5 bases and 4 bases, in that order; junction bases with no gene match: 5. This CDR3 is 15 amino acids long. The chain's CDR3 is CASSLGGVGANVLTF. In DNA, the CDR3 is TGTGCCAGCAGCCTGGGAGGGGTCGGGGCCAACGTCCTGACTTTC.

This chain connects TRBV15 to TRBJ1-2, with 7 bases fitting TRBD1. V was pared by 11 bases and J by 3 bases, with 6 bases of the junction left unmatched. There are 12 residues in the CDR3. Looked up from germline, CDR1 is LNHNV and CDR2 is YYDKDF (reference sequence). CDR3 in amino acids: CAAGQVDYGYTF. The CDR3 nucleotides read TGTGCCGCCGGACAGGTTGACTATGGCTACACCTTC.

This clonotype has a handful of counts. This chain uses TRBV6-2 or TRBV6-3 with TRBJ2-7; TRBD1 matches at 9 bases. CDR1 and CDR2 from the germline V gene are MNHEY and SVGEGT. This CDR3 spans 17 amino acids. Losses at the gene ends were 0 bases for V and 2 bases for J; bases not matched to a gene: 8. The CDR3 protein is CASSYSLGQGRTYEQYV. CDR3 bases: TGTGCCAGCAGTTACTCGTTGGGACAGGGAAGGACCTACGAGCAGTACGTC.